The TCR beta chain described here comes from a study of T-cell reconstitution after alpha-beta-depleted transplantation in children. It was with unique molecular identifiers that the TCRbeta library was prepared. Each CDR3 protein gets one entry after TCRdb re-called the PCR reads with MiXCR. Of about 200,000 distinct CDR3 sequences in the sample, approximately 6% are singletons; the top ten hold 4.5%. This clonotype was recorded a few times. CDR3 length: 12 amino acids. V was cut by 3 bases and J by 6 bases, with 8 bases left in between. The chain couples TRBV12-3 or TRBV12-4 to TRBJ1-2, with D possibly matching TRBD1 (6 bases). This receptor was identified in a girl under three years old with combined immunodeficiency, due to receive a stem cell transplant. The material sequenced was PBMCs, taken before TCRalphabeta/CD19-depleted stem cell transplant. Here the CDR3 DNA reads TGTGCCAGCAGTTTTTCAGGGGATGGCTACACCTTC. This gives the protein CASSFSGDGYTF.